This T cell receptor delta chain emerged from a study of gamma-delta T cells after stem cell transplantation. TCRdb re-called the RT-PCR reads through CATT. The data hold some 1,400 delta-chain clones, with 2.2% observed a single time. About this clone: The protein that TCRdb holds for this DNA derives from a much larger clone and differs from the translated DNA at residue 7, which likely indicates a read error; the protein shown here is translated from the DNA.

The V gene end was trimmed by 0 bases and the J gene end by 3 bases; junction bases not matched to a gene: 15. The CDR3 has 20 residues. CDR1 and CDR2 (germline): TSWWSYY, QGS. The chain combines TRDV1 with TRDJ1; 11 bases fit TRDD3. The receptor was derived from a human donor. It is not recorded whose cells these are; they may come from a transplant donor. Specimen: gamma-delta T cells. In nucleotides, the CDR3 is TGTGCTCTTGGGGAACTTATCTCCTTTCTTTACTGGGGGATATCCGATAAACTCATCTTT. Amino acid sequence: CALGELISFLYWGISDKLIF.